Reported below is one T cell receptor beta chain. Other nucleotide sequences from this sample produce the same CDR3. This record belongs to a study of blood T cell repertoires in COVID-19. Study-level background: There were acute and convalescent COVID-19 samples, and they came from the United States, Italy and Spain. From T cells, B-cell-depleted T cells, or PBMCs came the material, which was cDNA or gDNA.

The CDR3 totals 14 residues. Looked up from germline, CDR1 is SGHRS and CDR2 is YFSETQ. Germline trimming cut 4 bases from V and 7 bases from J; bases unmatched to any gene: 5. Methods used by the authors: Nucleated cell number was recorded as an estimate derived from reference gene primer amplification. Clones were read by immunoSEQ multiplex PCR, and TCRdb kept only the in-frame ones, dropping some. The V and J calls and clone size were taken over from that table, and D and trimming were inferred from the DNA. This sample has approximately 400,000 clones, with 81% found just once. The chain carries TRBV5-1 and TRBJ1-6; 7 nucleotides agree with TRBD1. The sample was peripheral blood. This clonotype was sampled from a human donor with acute or convalescent COVID-19. The donor label of this sample is uncertain. CDR3 protein: CASSVGQLNSPLHF. In DNA form, the CDR3 reads TGCGCCAGCAGCGTGGGACAGCTGAATTCACCCCTCCACTTT.